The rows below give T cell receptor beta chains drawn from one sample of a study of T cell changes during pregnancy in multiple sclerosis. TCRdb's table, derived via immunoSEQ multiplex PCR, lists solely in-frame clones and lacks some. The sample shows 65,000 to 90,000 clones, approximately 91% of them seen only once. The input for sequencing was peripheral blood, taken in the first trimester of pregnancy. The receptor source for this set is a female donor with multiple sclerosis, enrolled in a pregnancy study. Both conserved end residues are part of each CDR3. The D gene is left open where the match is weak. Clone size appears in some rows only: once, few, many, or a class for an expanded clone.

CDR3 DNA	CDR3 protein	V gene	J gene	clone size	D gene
TGTGCCAGCAGCCCCCAACGGGGGGACGGGGGCCAGTACTTC	CASSPQRGDGGQYF	TRBV13	TRBJ2-5	once	TRBD2
TGTGCCACCAGCAGAGACCGGCGGGGGGCGACGAACACCGGGGAGCTGTTTTTT	CATSRDRRGATNTGELFF	TRBV15	TRBJ2-2	-	TRBD2
TGTGCCAGCAGCACTCTTAAGCCGGGTGGCTACACCTTC	CASSTLKPGGYTF	TRBV28	TRBJ1-2	-	-
TGTGCCAGCAGTTTCCGGGACAGGGGGCCGTACAATGAGCAGTTCTTC	CASSFRDRGPYNEQFF	TRBV6-5	TRBJ2-1	-	TRBD1
TGTGCCAGCAGATTTAGCGGGGGGAACACCGGGGAGCTGTTTTTT	CASRFSGGNTGELFF	TRBV7-2	TRBJ2-2	-	TRBD2
TGTGCTAGCAGCTTAGGAGGGGGCAATGAGCAGTTCTTC	CASSLGGGNEQFF	TRBV7-7	TRBJ2-1	-	-
TGTGCCAGTAGTATAGATCGTACGGGGAGGCAGTTCTTC	CASSIDRTGRQFF	TRBV19	TRBJ2-1	-	-
TGTGCCAGCAGTGAAGCCGGGGCGGGGGTGAACACTGAAGCTTTCTTT	CASSEAGAGVNTEAFF	TRBV6-1	TRBJ1-1	-	-
TGTGCCTGGAGTGACAGGAACACTGAAGCTTTCTTT	CAWSDRNTEAFF	TRBV30	TRBJ1-1	few	-
TGCGCCAGCAGCCCCGCGACAGAACCTTCCTACGAGCAGTACTTC	CASSPATEPSYEQYF	TRBV4-3	TRBJ2-7	-	-
TGTGCCTGGAAGGGACAGGGAGATTCACCCCTCCACTTT	CAWKGQGDSPLHF	TRBV30	TRBJ1-6	-	TRBD1
TGTGCCTGGAGAGTTGGGGGGGGCTCCGGGGAGCTGTTTTTT	CAWRVGGGSGELFF	TRBV30	TRBJ2-2	-	-
TGTGCCAGCAGTGGGACAATAGGCCGTAATTCACCCCTCCACTTT	CASSGTIGRNSPLHF	TRBV28	TRBJ1-6	-	-
TGTGCTAGTATGACGGGTACTAATGAAAAACTGTTTTTT	CASMTGTNEKLFF	TRBV12-5	TRBJ1-4	-	-
TGTGCCAGCAGCGCTCAGACTAGCGGGGACACAGATACGCAGTATTTT	CASSAQTSGDTDTQYF	TRBV6-4	TRBJ2-3	-	TRBD2
TGTGCCAGTAGTATTAACAGCTACAATGAGCAGTTCTTC	CASSINSYNEQFF	TRBV19	TRBJ2-1	-	-
TGTGCCAGCAGTTTGGGCGTACCGGGAGCGAGAAAACTGTTTTTT	CASSLGVPGARKLFF	TRBV27	TRBJ1-4	-	-
TGTGCCAGCAGCTTAAACCCGGTTCCTACCGGAGGACAGCCCCAGCATTTT	CASSLNPVPTGGQPQHF	TRBV7-3	TRBJ1-5	few	-
TGTGCCAGCAGTTTGCGGGCGGGGAGCGATGGCTACACCTTC	CASSLRAGSDGYTF	TRBV6-5	TRBJ1-2	-	-
TGCGCCAGCAGCTTTCAGGGGAACCTTGCTGGAAACACCATATATTTT	CASSFQGNLAGNTIYF	TRBV5-1	TRBJ1-3	-	-
TGTGCCAGCAGTTGGACTAGTCACTACGAGCAGTACTTC	CASSWTSHYEQYF	TRBV27	TRBJ2-7	-	TRBD2
TGTGCCAGCAGAACCGGGACAGGGATGCCCTATGGCTACACCTTC	CASRTGTGMPYGYTF	TRBV6-1	TRBJ1-2	-	TRBD1
TGCAGCGCTACGACAGGGATGTTCACAGATACGCAGTATTTT	CSATTGMFTDTQYF	TRBV29-1	TRBJ2-3	once	TRBD1
TGTGCCAGTAGGGGGGATCCGGGGGAGGAGACCCAGTACTTC	CASRGDPGEETQYF	TRBV19	TRBJ2-5	once	-
TGTGCCAGCAGTACGGACAGGGGGCCGGAAGGCTACACCTTC	CASSTDRGPEGYTF	TRBV28	TRBJ1-2	-	TRBD1
TGTGCCAGCAGCGGGACTAGCGGCACAGATACGCAGTATTTT	CASSGTSGTDTQYF	TRBV27	TRBJ2-3	-	TRBD2
TGTGCTAGTGGTTTGGACAGGGGGCCGATCGACTATGGCTACACCTTC	CASGLDRGPIDYGYTF	TRBV12-5	TRBJ1-2	-	TRBD1
TGCGCCAGCAGCTTACAGGGGGCGCATACAGATACGCAGTATTTT	CASSLQGAHTDTQYF	TRBV5-1	TRBJ2-3	-	TRBD1
TGCGCCAGCAGCCACGGGACAGTATCGAACTCCTATAATTCACCCCTCCACTTT	CASSHGTVSNSYNSPLHF	TRBV4-3	TRBJ1-6	-	TRBD1
TGTGCCAGCAGCCGAGACAGTATTCAAGAGACCCAGTACTTC	CASSRDSIQETQYF	TRBV5-4	TRBJ2-5	-	-
TGTGCCAGCAGTCCTCATTTGGTAGGGGGCAATCAGCCCCAGCATTTT	CASSPHLVGGNQPQHF	TRBV28	TRBJ1-5	-	-
TGTGCCTGGGCAGGGAGGTGGGACACTGAAGCTTTCTTT	CAWAGRWDTEAFF	TRBV30	TRBJ1-1	-	-
TGTGCCAGCAGTTTCATGGGCGGACAGGGATGGCAGCCCCAGCATTTT	CASSFMGGQGWQPQHF	TRBV28	TRBJ1-5	-	TRBD1
TGTGCCAGCAGTGAGGGACACAACAGCAATCAGCCCCAGCATTTT	CASSEGHNSNQPQHF	TRBV2	TRBJ1-5	-	-
TGCGCCAGCAGCCCACCGGGGCCCAGCGGGAGCTATGGCTACACCTTC	CASSPPGPSGSYGYTF	TRBV5-1	TRBJ1-2	-	-
TGCGCCAGCAGCTTGGAGTTGGCGGGAGGTACTGAGCAGTTCTTC	CASSLELAGGTEQFF	TRBV5-1	TRBJ2-1	-	TRBD2